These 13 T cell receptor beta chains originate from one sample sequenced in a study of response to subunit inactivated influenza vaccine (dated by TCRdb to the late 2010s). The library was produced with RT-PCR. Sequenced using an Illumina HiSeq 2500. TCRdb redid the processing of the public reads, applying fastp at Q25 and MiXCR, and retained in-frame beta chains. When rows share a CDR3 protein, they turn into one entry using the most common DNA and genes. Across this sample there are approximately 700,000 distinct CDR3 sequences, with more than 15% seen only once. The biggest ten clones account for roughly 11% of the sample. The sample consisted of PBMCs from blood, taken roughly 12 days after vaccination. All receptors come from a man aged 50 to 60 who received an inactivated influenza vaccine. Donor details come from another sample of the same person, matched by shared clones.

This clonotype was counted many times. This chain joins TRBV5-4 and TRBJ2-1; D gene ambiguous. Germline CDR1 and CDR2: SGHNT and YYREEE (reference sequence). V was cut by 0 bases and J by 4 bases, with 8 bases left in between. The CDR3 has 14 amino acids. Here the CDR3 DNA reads TGTGCCAGCAGCTTGGCTGACCGGTACAATGAGCAGTTCTTC. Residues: CASSLADRYNEQFF.

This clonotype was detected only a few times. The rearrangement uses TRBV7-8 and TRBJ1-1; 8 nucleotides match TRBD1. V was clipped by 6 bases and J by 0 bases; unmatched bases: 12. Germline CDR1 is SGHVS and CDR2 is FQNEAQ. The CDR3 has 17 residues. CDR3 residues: CASSLLGTGKMNTEAFF. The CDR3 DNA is TGTGCCAGCAGTTTACTCGGGACAGGCAAGATGAACACTGAAGCTTTCTTT.

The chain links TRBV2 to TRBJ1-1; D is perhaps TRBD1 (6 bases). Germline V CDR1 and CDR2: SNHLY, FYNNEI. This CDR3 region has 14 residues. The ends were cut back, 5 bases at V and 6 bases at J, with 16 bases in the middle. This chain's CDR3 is CASSHSTGQAEAFF. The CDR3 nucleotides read TGTGCCAGCAGTCACTCGACAGGCCAGGCTGAAGCTTTCTTT.

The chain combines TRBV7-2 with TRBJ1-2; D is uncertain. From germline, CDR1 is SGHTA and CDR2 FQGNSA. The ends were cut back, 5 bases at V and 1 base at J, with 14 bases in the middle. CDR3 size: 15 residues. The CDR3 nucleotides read TGTGCCAGCAGCCTTGCGCGGAATTTTAACTATGGCTACACCTTC. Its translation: CASSLARNFNYGYTF.

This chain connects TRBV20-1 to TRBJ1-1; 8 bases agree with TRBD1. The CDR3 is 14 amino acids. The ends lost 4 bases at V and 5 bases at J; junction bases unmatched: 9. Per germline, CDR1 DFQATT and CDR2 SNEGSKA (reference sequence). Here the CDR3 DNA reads TGCAGTGCTACGGGACAGGATTTGCTAACTGAAGCTTTCTTT. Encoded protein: CSATGQDLLTEAFF.

This CDR3 reads CSVESYPGANVLTF. CDR3 DNA: TGCAGCGTTGAATCGTACCCTGGGGCCAACGTCCTGACTTTC. The chain links TRBV29-1 to TRBJ2-6; no reliable D call. This CDR3 is built from 14 residues. The ends were cut back, 2 bases at V and 2 bases at J, with 7 bases in the middle. The germline gives CDR1 SQVTM, CDR2 ANQGSEA.

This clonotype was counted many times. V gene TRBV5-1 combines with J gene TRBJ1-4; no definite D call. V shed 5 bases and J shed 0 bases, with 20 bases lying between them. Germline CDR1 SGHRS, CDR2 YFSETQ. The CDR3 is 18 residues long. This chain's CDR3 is CASSADLIGTTTNEKLFF. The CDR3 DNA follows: TGCGCCAGCAGTGCGGACTTAATTGGAACAACAACTAATGAAAAACTGTTTTTT. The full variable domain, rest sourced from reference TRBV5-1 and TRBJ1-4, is KAGVTQTPRYLIKTRGQQVTLSCSPISGHRSVSWYQQTPGQGLQFLFEYFSETQRNKGNFPGRFSGRQFSNSRSEMNVSTLELGDSALYLCASSADLIGTTTNEKLFFGSGTQLSVL.

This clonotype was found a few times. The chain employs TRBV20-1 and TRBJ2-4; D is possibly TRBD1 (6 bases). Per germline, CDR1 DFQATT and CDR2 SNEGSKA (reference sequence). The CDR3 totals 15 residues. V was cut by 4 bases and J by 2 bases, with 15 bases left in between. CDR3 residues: CSAKPQGQTKNIQYF. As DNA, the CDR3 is TGCAGTGCTAAGCCACAGGGCCAGACCAAAAACATTCAGTACTTC.

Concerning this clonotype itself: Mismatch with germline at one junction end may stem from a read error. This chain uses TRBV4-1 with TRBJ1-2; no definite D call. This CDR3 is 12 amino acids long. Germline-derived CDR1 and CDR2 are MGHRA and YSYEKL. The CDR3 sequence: CASGQVGYGYIF. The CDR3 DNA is TGCGCCAGCGGGCAGGTCGGCTATGGCTACATCTTC.

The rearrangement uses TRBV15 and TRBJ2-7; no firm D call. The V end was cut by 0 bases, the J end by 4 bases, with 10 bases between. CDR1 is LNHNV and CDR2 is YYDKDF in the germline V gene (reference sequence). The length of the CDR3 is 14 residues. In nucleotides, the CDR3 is TGTGCCACCAGCAGAGAAGGCGAAGGATACGAGCAGTACTTC. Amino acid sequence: CATSREGEGYEQYF.

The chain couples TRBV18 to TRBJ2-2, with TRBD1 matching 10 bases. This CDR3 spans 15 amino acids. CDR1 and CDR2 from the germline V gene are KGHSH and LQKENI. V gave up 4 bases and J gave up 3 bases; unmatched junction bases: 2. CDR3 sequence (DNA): TGTGCCAGCTCACGCGGGACAGGGGACACCGGGGAGCTGTTTTTT. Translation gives CASSRGTGDTGELFF.

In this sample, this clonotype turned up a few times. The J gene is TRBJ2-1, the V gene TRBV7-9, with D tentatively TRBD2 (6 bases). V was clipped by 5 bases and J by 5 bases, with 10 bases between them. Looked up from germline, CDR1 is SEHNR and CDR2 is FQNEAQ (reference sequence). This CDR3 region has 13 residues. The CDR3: CASSRDWDNEQFF. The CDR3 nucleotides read TGTGCCAGCAGCCGGGACTGGGACAATGAGCAGTTCTTC.

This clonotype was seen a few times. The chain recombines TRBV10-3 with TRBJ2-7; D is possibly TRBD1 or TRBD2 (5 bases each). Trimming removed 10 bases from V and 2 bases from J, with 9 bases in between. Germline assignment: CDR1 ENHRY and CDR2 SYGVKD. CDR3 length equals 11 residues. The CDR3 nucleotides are TGTGCCACGGGACGTACCTACGAGCAGTACTTC. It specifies CATGRTYEQYF.